The 20 T cell receptor beta chains below were found in one sample sequenced in a study of tumor-infiltrating lymphocytes in primary liver carcinoma. Co-extraction yielded RNA and DNA from around 18-30 mg of unsorted bulk tissue. Making TCR beta cDNA involved 400 to 600 ng total RNA and a constant-region primer. Amplification in three nested multiplex PCR rounds with slightly modified ARM-PCR gave rise to TCR beta libraries. Running 9 to 11 cycles apiece, the first two PCR rounds relied on TRBV1-TRBV30 forward primers together with a C-beta reverse primer. Via MiXCR, TCRdb re-called the multiplex PCR reads, giving one row per CDR3 protein. This sample has around 88,000 distinct CDR3 sequences, with about 70% found just once. The sequenced sample consisted of tumor-adjacent normal liver tissue. The receptors originated from a man aged 40-50 years with primary liver carcinoma and hepatitis B virus infection.

This sequence joins TRBV28 and TRBJ1-2; D not resolved. The CDR3 has 14 residues. Germline V gene sequence: CDR1 MDHEN, CDR2 SYDVKM. V dropped 5 bases and J dropped 0 bases, with 10 bases sitting between them. The DNA of the CDR3 is TGTGCCAGCAGTGCGGACGGAGCTAACTATGGCTACACCTTC. It encodes CASSADGANYGYTF.

This clonotype has a single count. This may come from a read error, since a much larger clone is one base off. The chain combines TRBV7-8 with TRBJ2-2; possibly TRBD2 for D (6 bases). The CDR3 contains 15 residues. CDR1 SGHVS and CDR2 FQNEAQ come from the germline V gene. The CDR3 loop reads CASSLIQGGTGGLFF. The CDR3 bases are TGTGCCAGCAGCTTAATCCAGGGAGGTACCGGGGGGCTGTTTTTT.

The genes are TRBV6-5 and TRBJ1-2, with 7 bases fitting TRBD1. After removal of 10 bases from V and 9 bases from J, the junction contained 11 bases not matched to a gene. The CDR3 has 12 residues. The germline V gene has CDR1 MNHEY and CDR2 SVGAGI. The CDR3 loop is CATMTGPDCYTF. Here the CDR3 DNA reads TGTGCCACTATGACAGGGCCCGATTGCTACACCTTC.

There are many counts of this clonotype. This chain links TRBV6-5 with TRBJ2-7; D is possibly TRBD2 (6 bases). Germline lookup yields CDR1 MNHEY and CDR2 SVGAGI. V was clipped by 4 bases and J by 3 bases, with 16 bases between them. This CDR3 has 15 amino acids. The DNA for the CDR3 is TGTGCCAGCAGTTTCGGGATCCACGGGGGCTACGAGCAGTACTTC. Translation gives CASSFGIHGGYEQYF.

A single count supports this clonotype. The V call is TRBV19, the J call TRBJ2-7, with unresolved D. CDR3 length equals 16 residues. V lost 10 bases, J lost 3 bases, and 25 bases lay in between. CDR1 LNHDA and CDR2 SQIVND come from the germline V gene (reference sequence). This chain's CDR3 is CATSFASGSLSYEQYF. The CDR3 DNA is TGTGCCACTTCCTTCGCCTCAGGTTCCTTAAGCTACGAGCAGTACTTC.

The rearrangement links TRBV6-1 to TRBJ2-7; D assignment may be TRBD1 or TRBD2 (5 bases each). The V end lost 7 bases, the J end lost 10 bases, and 20 bases lay between the germline ends. Germline V lookup: CDR1 MNHNS, CDR2 SASEGT. CDR3 length: 13 residues. DNA for the CDR3: TGTGCCAGCAATGAGGGGATCTCCTGCGATCAGTACTTC. Protein product: CASNEGISCDQYF.

This clonotype was recorded only once. A much larger clone is a single base away; this may be a read error. V and J are TRBV5-1 and TRBJ2-3; TRBD2 agrees at 10 bases. The CDR3 sequence is 15 residues long. Trimming removed 4 bases from V and 2 bases from J; junction bases left unmatched: 4. Germline CDR1 reads SGHRS; CDR2 reads YFSETQ. The CDR3 region is CASSPGTSATDTQYF. The CDR3 nucleotides are TGCGCCAGCAGCCCCGGGACTAGCGCCACAGATACGCAGTATTTT.

The V gene is TRBV6-1, the J gene TRBJ2-7; 10 nucleotides align to TRBD2. This CDR3 region has 13 residues. Germline assignment: CDR1 MNHNS and CDR2 SASEGT. CDR3 loop: CASSGTSGYEQYV. The CDR3 nucleotides are TGTGCCAGCAGTGGGACTAGCGGCTACGAGCAATACGTC.

A remark on this clonotype: This could be a read error, since a much larger clone is one nucleotide away. This sequence joins TRBV28 and TRBJ2-7; 11 bases match TRBD1. CDR1 is MDHEN, CDR2 SYDVKM, per germline. The CDR3 has 13 residues. The CDR3 protein is CTSSFGTGGEQYF. Written as DNA, the CDR3 is TGTACCAGCAGTTTTGGGACAGGGGGCGAGCAGTACTTC.

Concerning this clonotype itself: At one end the junction does not follow the germline gene, possibly because of a read error. V is TRBV11-1 and J is TRBJ2-2; no clear D gene. This CDR3 is 15 amino acids long. Germline values: CDR1 SGHAT, CDR2 FQDESV (reference sequence). The CDR3 reads CASNLVPANTGELFF. CDR3 DNA sequence: TGTGCTAGCAACTTGGTGCCCGCGAACACCGGGGAGCTGTTTTTT.

Concerning this clonotype: A junction end diverges from the germline sequence, so it may reflect a read error. The chain uses TRBV11-2 and TRBJ2-7; the D call may be TRBD1 or TRBD2 (5 bases each). The CDR3 consists of 15 residues. Germline V gene sequence: CDR1 SGHAT, CDR2 FQNNGV. This chain's CDR3 is CTSSLSGGISYEQYF. In DNA, the CDR3 is TGTACCAGCAGCCTATCTGGGGGAATATCATACGAGCAGTACTTC.

Turning to this clonotype: One junction end disagrees with the germline gene, perhaps due to a read error. The V and J genes are TRBV13 and TRBJ2-1; D may be TRBD1 or TRBD2 (5 bases each). Germline V gives CDR1 PRHDT, CDR2 FYEKMQ (reference sequence). The CDR3 spans 16 residues. This chain's CDR3 is CVSTPRGRTPYNEQFF. As DNA, the CDR3 is TGTGTCAGCACGCCAAGGGGACGGACTCCCTACAATGAGCAGTTCTTC.

The chain combines TRBV25-1 with TRBJ2-1, with 9 bases that match TRBD2. The CDR3 consists of 15 residues. The ends lost 1 base at V and 7 bases at J; junction bases unmatched: 5. Looked up from germline, CDR1 is MGHDK and CDR2 is SYGVNS. CDR3 DNA: TGTGCCAGCAGTGAATTGAATAGCGGGAGTAATGAGCAGTTCTTC. Its translation: CASSELNSGSNEQFF.

This clonotype has a count of ten or more. This chain joins TRBV7-3 and TRBJ2-7, with D unresolved. This CDR3 region has 13 residues. Trimming stripped 2 bases from V and 6 bases from J, with 11 bases between. Germline V gene lookup returns CDR1 SGHTA and CDR2 FQGTGA. This CDR3 is CASSLAVWTEQYF. The CDR3 DNA is TGTGCCAGCAGCTTAGCGGTTTGGACCGAGCAGTACTTC.

Of note for this clonotype: In this CDR3 the conserved last residue, phenylalanine or tryptophan, is missing, so a read error is likely. V is TRBV5-5 and J is TRBJ1-5; no firm D call. The CDR3 runs 14 residues. The V gene lost 4 bases and the J gene lost 0 bases, with 8 bases spanning the gap. CDR1 is SGHKS, CDR2 YYEKEE, per germline (reference sequence). The CDR3 protein is CASSLWLSNQPQHS. The CDR3 coding sequence is TGTGCCAGCAGCCTTTGGCTTAGCAATCAGCCCCAGCATTCT.

A note on this clonotype: A read error may explain this, as a much larger clone is one base away. The J gene is TRBJ2-5, the V gene TRBV6-1; D remains ambiguous. This CDR3 comprises 16 residues. Germline CDR1 is MNHNS and CDR2 is SASEGT. The CDR3 sequence: CASTEGSSKGQETQYF. In DNA, the CDR3 is TGTGCCAGCACTGAAGGTTCCTCGAAAGGACAAGAGACCCAGTACTTC.

As regards this clonotype: A read error is possible here, since a much larger clone lies one base away. The chain couples TRBV11-1 to TRBJ2-1; D tentatively reads TRBD1 or TRBD2 (5 bases each). This CDR3 has 16 amino acids. Looked up from germline, CDR1 is SGHAT and CDR2 is FQDESV (reference sequence). The germline V and J ends were trimmed by 5 bases and 4 bases, with 18 bases remaining between them. CDR3 nucleotide sequence: TGTGCCAGCAGCCGCGAATCGGGACGAAAATACAATGAGCAGTTCTTC. Translation: CASSRESGRKYNEQFF.

The rearrangement joins TRBV5-1 to TRBJ1-6; D gene unclear. CDR1 is SGHRS and CDR2 is YFSETQ in the germline V gene. V lost 1 base and J lost 0, with 14 bases in between. The CDR3 sequence is 18 residues long. CDR3 coding DNA: TGCGCCAGCAGCTTGCCCGGGAGGTCGAGCTCCTATAATTCACCCCTCCACTTT. Its translation: CASSLPGRSSSYNSPLHF.

As regards this clonotype: Since a much larger clone is just one base distant, this may be a read error. This chain uses TRBV6-6 with TRBJ1-1; D not certain. The CDR3 covers 12 residues. Germline CDR1 and CDR2: MNHNY and SVGAGI (reference sequence). The CDR3 coding sequence is TGTGCCAGCAGACGGGTGAACGCTGAAGCTTTCTTT. Its protein product is CASRRVNAEAFF.

The chain employs TRBV10-2 and TRBJ2-3; 10 bases map to TRBD2. The CDR3 loop spans 17 amino acids. V dropped 4 bases and J dropped 6; count of bases not matched to a gene: 13. CDR1 is WSHSY and CDR2 is SAAADI in the germline V gene. The CDR3 DNA sequence: TGCGCCAGCAGTGGATGGTCTAGCGGGAGAGGAGCGGATACGCAGTATTTT. The encoded protein is CASSGWSSGRGADTQYF.